This TCR beta chain was observed in a study of blood T cells in healthy people across ages. V was trimmed by 4 bases and J by 6 bases, leaving 15 bases between them. CDR3 size: 15 residues. In germline, CDR1 is LGHNA, CDR2 YNFKEQ. Isolation of PBMCs gave at least 7 million cells per sample. About this clonotype itself: Its target is unknown. A much more abundant neighbour one base away suggests this may be a read error.

Whole-study findings and limits: Fewer expanded clones and more diversity marked long-lived versus aged donors. Lack of knowledge of donor CMV status possibly confounded expanded clonotype changes.

Through a sample-barcoded 5' primer and a J-beta primer mix, a second PCR was run for about 6 to 12 cycles. TCRdb itself ran the 5' RACE reads through MiXCR, one entry per CDR3 protein. The table has hundreds of thousands of distinct CDR3 sequences, around 32% seen once. The clonotype was recovered from a woman older than 75 in good health. The specimen sequenced was blood. The V call is TRBV4-2, the J call TRBJ2-2; D is uncertain. The CDR3 here is CASSPLGERSGELFF. For the CDR3, the DNA is TGTGCCAGCAGCCCGCTGGGCGAGAGGTCCGGGGAGCTGTTTTTT.